The clone carrying this T cell receptor beta chain was counted many times. The antigen is unknown. The data are from a study of Graves' ophthalmopathy and Graves' hyperthyroidism. Study-level points and caveats: In blood appeared most of the expanded thyroid clonotypes whose frequency exceeded 0.001.

Germline values: CDR1 DFQATT, CDR2 SNEGSKA (reference sequence). V lost 0 bases and J lost 6, with 15 bases in between. The CDR3 runs 15 residues. RNA transcripts provided the template for amplifying TCR beta CDR3 regions. Second-round multiplex PCR came after first-round RT-PCR with HTBI primers. TCRdb redid the calling of the multiplex PCR reads with MiXCR, one entry per CDR3 protein. The sample holds about 550,000 distinct CDR3 sequences, roughly 40% seen once. This clonotype originated in an adult man with Graves' hyperthyroidism. This chain connects TRBV20-1 to TRBJ1-3; D is uncertain. Specimen: peripheral blood or thyroid tissue (not recorded which). CDR3 nucleotide sequence: TGCAGTGCTAGAGATACAGACCATAGTTTAAACACCATATATTTT. Translated, it gives CSARDTDHSLNTIYF.